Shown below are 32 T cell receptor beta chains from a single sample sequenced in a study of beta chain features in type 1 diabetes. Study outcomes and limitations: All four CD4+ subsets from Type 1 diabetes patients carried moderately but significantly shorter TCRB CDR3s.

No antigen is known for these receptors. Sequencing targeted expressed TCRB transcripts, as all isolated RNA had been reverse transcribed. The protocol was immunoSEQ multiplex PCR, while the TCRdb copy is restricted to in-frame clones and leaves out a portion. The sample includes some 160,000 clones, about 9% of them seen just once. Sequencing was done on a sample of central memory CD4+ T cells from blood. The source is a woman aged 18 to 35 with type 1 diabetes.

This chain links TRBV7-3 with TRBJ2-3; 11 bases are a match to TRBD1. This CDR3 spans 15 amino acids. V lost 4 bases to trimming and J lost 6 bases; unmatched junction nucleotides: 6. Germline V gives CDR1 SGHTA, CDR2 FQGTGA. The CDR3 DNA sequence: TGTGCCAGCAGCTCGAGGACAGGGGGCCCCGATACGCAGTATTTT. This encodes CASSSRTGGPDTQYF.

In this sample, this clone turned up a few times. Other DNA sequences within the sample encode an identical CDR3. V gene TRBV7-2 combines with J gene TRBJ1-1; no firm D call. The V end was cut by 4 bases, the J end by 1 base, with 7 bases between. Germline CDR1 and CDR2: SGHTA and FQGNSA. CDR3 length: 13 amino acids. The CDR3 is CASSSTWNTEAFF. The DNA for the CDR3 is TGTGCCAGCAGCTCGACTTGGAACACTGAAGCTTTCTTT. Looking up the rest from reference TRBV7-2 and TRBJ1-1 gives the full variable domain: GAGVSQSPSNKVTEKGKDVELRCDPISGHTALYWYRQSLGQGLEFLIYFQGNSAPDKSGLPSDRFSAERTGGSVSTLTIQRTQQEDSAVYLCASSSTWNTEAFFGQGTRLTVV.

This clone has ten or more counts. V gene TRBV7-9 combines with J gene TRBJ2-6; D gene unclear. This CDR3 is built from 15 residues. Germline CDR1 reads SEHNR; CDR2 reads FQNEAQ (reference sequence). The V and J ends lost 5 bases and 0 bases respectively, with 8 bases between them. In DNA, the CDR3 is TGTGCCAGCAGCGCAGTTATCTCTGGGGCCAACGTCCTGACTTTC. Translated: CASSAVISGANVLTF.

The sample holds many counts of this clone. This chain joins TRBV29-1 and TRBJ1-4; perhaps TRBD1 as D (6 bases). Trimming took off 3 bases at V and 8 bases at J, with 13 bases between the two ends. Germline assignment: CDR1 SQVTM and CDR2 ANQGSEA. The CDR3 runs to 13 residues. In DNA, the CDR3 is TGCAGCGTTGAGGAGTCGGGGGGCGAAAAACTGTTTTTT. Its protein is CSVEESGGEKLFF.

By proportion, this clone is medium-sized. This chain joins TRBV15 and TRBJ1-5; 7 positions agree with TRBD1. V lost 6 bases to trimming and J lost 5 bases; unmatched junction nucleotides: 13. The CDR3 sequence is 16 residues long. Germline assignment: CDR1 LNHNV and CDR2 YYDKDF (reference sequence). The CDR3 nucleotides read TGTGCCACCAGGGGGACAGCCCCGGCCTCGGATCAGCCCCAGCATTTT. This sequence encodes CATRGTAPASDQPQHF.

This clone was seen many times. CDR3 nucleotides: TGTGCCAGCAGCTTTAGACAGGGCGCTGGTGGCTACACCTTC. Translating gives CASSFRQGAGGYTF. J is TRBJ1-2 and V is TRBV7-9, with 7 bases identical to TRBD1. Germline loops: CDR1 SEHNR, CDR2 FQNEAQ (reference sequence). CDR3 size: 14 residues. Trimming cost V 3 bases and J 7 bases; bases outside gene matches: 8.

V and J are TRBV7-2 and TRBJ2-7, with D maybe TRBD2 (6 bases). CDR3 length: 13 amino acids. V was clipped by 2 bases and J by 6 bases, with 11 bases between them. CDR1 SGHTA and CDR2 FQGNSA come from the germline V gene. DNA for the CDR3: TGTGCCAGCAGCTTACGGAGGGTTAGCGAGCAGTACTTC. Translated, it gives CASSLRRVSEQYF.

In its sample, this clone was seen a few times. The CDR3 spells CASSLDDRGYEKLFF. The CDR3 coding sequence is TGTGCCAGCAGCTTAGATGACAGGGGCTATGAAAAACTGTTTTTT. The chain joins TRBV11-3 to TRBJ1-4; 8 nucleotides line up with TRBD1. The junction had 3 bases not matched to a gene; V was cut back by 0 bases and J by 6 bases. The CDR3 has 15 amino acids. Germline CDR1 is SGHNT and CDR2 is YENEEA.

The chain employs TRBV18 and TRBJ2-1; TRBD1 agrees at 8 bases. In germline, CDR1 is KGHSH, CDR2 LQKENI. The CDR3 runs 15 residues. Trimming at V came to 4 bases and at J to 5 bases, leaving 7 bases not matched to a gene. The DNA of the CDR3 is TGTGCCAGCTCACGTACAAAGGACAGGGACAATGAGCAGTTCTTC. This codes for CASSRTKDRDNEQFF.

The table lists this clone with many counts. Here the CDR3 reads CASSSHTGDGYTF. CDR3 coding DNA: TGTGCCAGCAGCTCCCACACGGGTGACGGCTACACCTTC. This sequence joins TRBV7-2 and TRBJ1-2; no firm D call. Germline V gives CDR1 SGHTA, CDR2 FQGNSA. This CDR3 is 13 amino acids long. Trimming removed 4 bases at V and 8 bases at J, with 14 bases between.

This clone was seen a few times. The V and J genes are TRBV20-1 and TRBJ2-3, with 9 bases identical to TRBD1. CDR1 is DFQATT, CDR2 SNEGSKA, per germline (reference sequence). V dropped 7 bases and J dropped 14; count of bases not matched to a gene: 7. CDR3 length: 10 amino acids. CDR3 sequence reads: CSGGDRGRYF. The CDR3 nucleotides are TGCAGTGGAGGAGACAGGGGGAGGTATTTT.

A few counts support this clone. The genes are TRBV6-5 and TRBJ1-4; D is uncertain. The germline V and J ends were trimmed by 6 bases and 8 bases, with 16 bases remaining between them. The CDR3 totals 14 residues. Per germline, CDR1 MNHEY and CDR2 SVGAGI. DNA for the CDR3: TGTGCCAGCAGCCCCCGGGGTGTCTCAGAAAAACTGTTTTTT. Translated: CASSPRGVSEKLFF.

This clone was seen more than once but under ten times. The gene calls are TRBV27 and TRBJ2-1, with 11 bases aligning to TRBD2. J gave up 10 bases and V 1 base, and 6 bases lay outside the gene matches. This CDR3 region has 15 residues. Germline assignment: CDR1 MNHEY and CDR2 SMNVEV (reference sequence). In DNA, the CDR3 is TGTGCCAGCAGTTTATGGGGACTAGCGGAGGTGGAGCAGTTCTTC. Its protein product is CASSLWGLAEVEQFF.

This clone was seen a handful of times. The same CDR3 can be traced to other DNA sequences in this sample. The chain's CDR3 is CASSVRAGTTDTQYF. CDR3 in DNA: TGTGCCAGCAGCGTTAGGGCGGGGACCACAGATACGCAGTATTTT. V and J are TRBV2 and TRBJ2-3; D possibly corresponds to TRBD2 (6 bases). Germline V gives CDR1 SNHLY, CDR2 FYNNEI. V was cut by 6 bases and J by 2 bases, with 15 bases left in between. The CDR3 extends over 15 amino acids.

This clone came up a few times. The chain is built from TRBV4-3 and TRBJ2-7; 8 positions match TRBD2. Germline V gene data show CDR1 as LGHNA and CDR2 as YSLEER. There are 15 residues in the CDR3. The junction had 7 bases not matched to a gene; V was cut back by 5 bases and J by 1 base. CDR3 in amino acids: CASSVSAGGSYEQYF. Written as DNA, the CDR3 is TGCGCCAGCAGCGTCTCTGCGGGAGGATCCTACGAGCAGTACTTC.

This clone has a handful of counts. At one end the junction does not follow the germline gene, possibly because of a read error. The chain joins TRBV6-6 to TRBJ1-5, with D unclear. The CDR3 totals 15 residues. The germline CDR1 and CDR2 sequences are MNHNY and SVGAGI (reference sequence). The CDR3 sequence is CAISEGGSSNQPQHF. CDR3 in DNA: TGTGCCATCAGTGAGGGAGGGTCCAGCAATCAGCCCCAGCATTTT.

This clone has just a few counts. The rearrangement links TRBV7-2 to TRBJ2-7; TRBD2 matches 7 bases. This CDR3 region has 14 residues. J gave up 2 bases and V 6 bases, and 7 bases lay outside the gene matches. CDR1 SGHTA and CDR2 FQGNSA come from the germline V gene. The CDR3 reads CASRQASGTYEQYF. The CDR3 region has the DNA TGTGCCAGCAGACAGGCTAGCGGAACCTACGAGCAGTACTTC.

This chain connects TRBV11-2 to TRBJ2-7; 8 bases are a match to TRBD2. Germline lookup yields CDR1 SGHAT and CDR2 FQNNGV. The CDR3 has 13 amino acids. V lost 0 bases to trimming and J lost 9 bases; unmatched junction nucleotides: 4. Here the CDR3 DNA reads TGTGCCAGCAGCTTAGAACCGGGGGGGGTGCAGTACTTC. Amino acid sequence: CASSLEPGGVQYF.

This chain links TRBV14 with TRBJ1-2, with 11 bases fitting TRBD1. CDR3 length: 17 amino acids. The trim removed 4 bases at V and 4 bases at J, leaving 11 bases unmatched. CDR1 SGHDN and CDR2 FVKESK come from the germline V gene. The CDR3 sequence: CASSPLLGTGGSYGYTF. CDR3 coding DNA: TGTGCCAGCAGCCCTCTCCTAGGGACAGGGGGGAGCTATGGCTACACCTTC.

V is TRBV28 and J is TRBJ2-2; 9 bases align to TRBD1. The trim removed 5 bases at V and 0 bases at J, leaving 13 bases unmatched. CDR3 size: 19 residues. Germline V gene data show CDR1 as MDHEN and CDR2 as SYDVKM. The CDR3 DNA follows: TGTGCCAGCAGTATACCCCGGGGACAGGGACAAACGAACACCGGGGAGCTGTTTTTT. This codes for CASSIPRGQGQTNTGELFF.

Here the CDR3 DNA reads TGTGCCAGCAGCTTAGGCCGGGACAGGGCGAACACTGAAGCTTTCTTT. Protein: CASSLGRDRANTEAFF. The chain links TRBV7-9 to TRBJ1-1, with TRBD1 identical over 9 bases. V dropped 1 base and J dropped 1; count of bases not matched to a gene: 4. The germline gives CDR1 SEHNR, CDR2 FQNEAQ (reference sequence). The CDR3 length is 16 residues.

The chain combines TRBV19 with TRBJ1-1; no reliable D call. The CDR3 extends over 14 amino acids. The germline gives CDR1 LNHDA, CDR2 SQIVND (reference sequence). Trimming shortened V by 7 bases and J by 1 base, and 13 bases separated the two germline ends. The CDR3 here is CASKLVGRNTEAFF. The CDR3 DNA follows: TGTGCCAGTAAGCTCGTTGGGAGGAACACTGAAGCTTTCTTT.

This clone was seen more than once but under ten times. CDR3 sequence reads: CASTQPGSISEQYF. CDR3 DNA sequence: TGTGCCAGCACCCAACCGGGATCTATCTCCGAGCAGTACTTC. J is TRBJ2-7 and V is TRBV6-6, with D perhaps matching TRBD2 (5 bases). Germline CDR1 reads MNHNY; CDR2 reads SVGAGI (reference sequence). The CDR3 has 14 amino acids. With 7 bases removed from V and 6 bases from J, the gap between germline ends came to 19 bases.

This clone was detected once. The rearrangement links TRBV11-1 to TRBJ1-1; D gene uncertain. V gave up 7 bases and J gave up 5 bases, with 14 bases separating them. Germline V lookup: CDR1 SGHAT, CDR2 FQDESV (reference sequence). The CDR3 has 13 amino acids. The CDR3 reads CASTKSGGTEAFF. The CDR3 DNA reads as TGTGCCAGCACTAAAAGCGGCGGGACTGAAGCTTTCTTT.

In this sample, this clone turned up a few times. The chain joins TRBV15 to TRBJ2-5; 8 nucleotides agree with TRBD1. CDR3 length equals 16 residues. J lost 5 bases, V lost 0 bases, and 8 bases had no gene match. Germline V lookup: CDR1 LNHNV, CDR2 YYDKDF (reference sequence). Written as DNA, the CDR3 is TGTGCCACCAGCAGAGACTTCGGACAGGGTCGGGAGACCCAGTACTTC. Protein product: CATSRDFGQGRETQYF.

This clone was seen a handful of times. The chain's CDR3 is CASSLLQGNEQFF. As DNA, the CDR3 is TGCGCCAGCAGCTTGTTACAGGGCAATGAGCAGTTCTTC. The V call is TRBV5-1, the J call TRBJ2-1; TRBD1 might be the D (6 bases). Germline V lookup: CDR1 SGHRS, CDR2 YFSETQ. The CDR3 spans 13 residues. Trimming cost V 1 base and J 6 bases, with 8 bases left between them.

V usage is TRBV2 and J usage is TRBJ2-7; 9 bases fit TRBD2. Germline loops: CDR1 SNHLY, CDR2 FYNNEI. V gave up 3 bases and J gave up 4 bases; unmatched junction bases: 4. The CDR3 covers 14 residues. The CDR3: CASSEARGGYEQYF. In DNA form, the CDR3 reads TGTGCCAGCAGTGAGGCGCGGGGGGGATACGAGCAGTACTTC.

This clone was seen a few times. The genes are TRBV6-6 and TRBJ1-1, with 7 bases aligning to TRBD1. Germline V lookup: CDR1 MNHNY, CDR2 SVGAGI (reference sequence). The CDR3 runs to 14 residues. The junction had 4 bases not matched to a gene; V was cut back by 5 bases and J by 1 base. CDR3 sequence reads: CASSAGTANTEAFF. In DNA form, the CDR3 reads TGTGCCAGCAGTGCCGGGACAGCGAACACTGAAGCTTTCTTT.

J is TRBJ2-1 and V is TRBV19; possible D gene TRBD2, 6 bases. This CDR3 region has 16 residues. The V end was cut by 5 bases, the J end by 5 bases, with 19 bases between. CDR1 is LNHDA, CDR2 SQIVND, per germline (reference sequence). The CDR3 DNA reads TGTGCCAGTAGTGACCGCACGGGGGAGGCGGACAATGAGCAGTTCTTC. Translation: CASSDRTGEADNEQFF.

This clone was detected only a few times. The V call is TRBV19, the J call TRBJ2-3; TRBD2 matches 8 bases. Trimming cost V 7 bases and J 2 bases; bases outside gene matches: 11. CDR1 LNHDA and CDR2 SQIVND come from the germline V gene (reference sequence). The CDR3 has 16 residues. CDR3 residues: CASTSHRAGVTDTQYF. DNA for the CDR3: TGTGCCAGTACCTCACATCGAGCGGGGGTCACAGATACGCAGTATTTT.

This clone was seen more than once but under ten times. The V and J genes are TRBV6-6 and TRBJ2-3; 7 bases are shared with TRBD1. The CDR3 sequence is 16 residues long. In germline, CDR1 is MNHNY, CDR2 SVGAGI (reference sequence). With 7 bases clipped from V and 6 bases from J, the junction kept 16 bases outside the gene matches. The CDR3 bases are TGTGCCAGCACCAAATCGGGACAGCCCCTGGGGGATACGCAGTATTTT. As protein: CASTKSGQPLGDTQYF.

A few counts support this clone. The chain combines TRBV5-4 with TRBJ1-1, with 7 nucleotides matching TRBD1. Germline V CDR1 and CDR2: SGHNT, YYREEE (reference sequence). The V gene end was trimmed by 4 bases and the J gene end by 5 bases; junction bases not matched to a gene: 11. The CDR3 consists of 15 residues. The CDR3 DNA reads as TGTGCCAGCAGCCAAGACAGGGTTTTGGGGACTGAAGCTTTCTTT. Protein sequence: CASSQDRVLGTEAFF. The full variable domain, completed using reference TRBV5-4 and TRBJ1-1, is ETGVTQSPTHLIKTRGQQVTLRCSSQSGHNTVSWYQQALGQGPQFIFQYYREEENGRGNFPPRFSGLQFPNYSSELNVNALELDDSALYLCASSQDRVLGTEAFFGQGTRLTVV.